A single sample gave rise to the 8 T cell receptor beta chains below, sequenced in a study of T cells after yellow fever vaccination. TCRdb processed the 5' RACE reads anew with MiXCR; each CDR3 protein has one entry. This table holds hundreds of thousands of distinct CDR3 sequences, roughly a sixth found once. The sequences come from PBMCs, collected less than 6 days after the first yellow fever vaccination. The receptor source for this set is a man younger than 35 who received the YFV17D yellow fever vaccine.

There are a few counts of this clonotype. The chain joins TRBV4-1 to TRBJ2-3; 7 bases map to TRBD1. V gave up 0 bases and J gave up 4 bases; unmatched junction bases: 4. The germline V gene has CDR1 MGHRA and CDR2 YSYEKL. The CDR3 runs 15 residues. This CDR3 is CASSQEDRASDTQYF. CDR3 DNA: TGCGCCAGCAGCCAAGAAGACAGGGCTTCAGATACGCAGTATTTT.

This chain links TRBV18 with TRBJ2-7, with D perhaps matching TRBD2 (6 bases). There are 14 residues in the CDR3. V lost 3 bases, J lost 6 bases, and 15 bases lay in between. Germline V lookup: CDR1 KGHSH, CDR2 LQKENI. This CDR3 reads CASSPRIGGFEQYV. CDR3 bases: TGTGCCAGCTCACCCCGAATAGGAGGGTTCGAGCAGTACGTC.

This clonotype has ten or more counts. The rearrangement joins TRBV5-6 to TRBJ1-1, with 8 bases lining up with TRBD1. V trimming: 0 bases; J trimming: 7 bases; junction bases outside the gene matches: 2. Germline-derived CDR1 and CDR2 are SGHDT and YYEEEE. The CDR3 spans 13 residues. CDR3 sequence reads: CASSLGQGIEAFF. CDR3 in DNA: TGTGCCAGCAGCTTGGGACAGGGGATTGAAGCTTTCTTT.

The V gene is TRBV20-1, the J gene TRBJ1-3, with D possibly being TRBD1 (5 bases). Germline values: CDR1 DFQATT, CDR2 SNEGSKA (reference sequence). This CDR3 region has 14 residues. Trimming removed 6 bases at V and 6 bases at J, with 18 bases between. DNA for the CDR3: TGCAGTGCGCAAATGGGGCACGGTGAAAACACCATATATTTT. It translates to CSAQMGHGENTIYF.

The J gene is TRBJ1-2, the V gene TRBV12-3 or TRBV12-4; D not certain. This CDR3 is 12 amino acids long. With 9 bases removed from V and 2 bases from J, the gap between germline ends came to 10 bases. The CDR3 DNA is TGTGCCAGTGTGTTGTCAAACTATGGCTACACCTTC. Protein: CASVLSNYGYTF.

This chain uses TRBV30 with TRBJ2-6, with a weak D call TRBD1 (5 bases). Germline CDR1 reads GTSNPN; CDR2 reads SVGIG (reference sequence). V lost 6 bases and J 3 bases, leaving 12 bases between the germline ends. The CDR3 contains 14 residues. CDR3 in amino acids: CACSRQGGANVLTF. For the CDR3, the DNA is TGTGCCTGTTCGCGTCAGGGTGGGGCCAACGTCCTGACTTTC.

The chain uses TRBV29-1 and TRBJ1-4; 8 bases are shared with TRBD1. This CDR3 is built from 12 residues. J lost 10 bases, V lost 5 bases, and 6 bases had no gene match. Per germline, CDR1 SQVTM and CDR2 ANQGSEA. CDR3 sequence: CSVSTGAGKLFF. DNA of the CDR3: TGCAGCGTTTCGACAGGGGCGGGAAAACTGTTTTTT.

This clonotype appeared a few times. V usage is TRBV6-2 or TRBV6-3 and J usage is TRBJ1-5, with D possibly TRBD1 on 5 matching bases. This CDR3 has 13 amino acids. The germline V and J ends were trimmed by 7 bases and 4 bases, with 11 bases remaining between them. CDR1 MNHEY and CDR2 SVGEGT come from the germline V gene. The CDR3 nucleotides are TGTGCCAGCACCCTAGCAGGGAATCAGCCCCAGCATTTT. It specifies CASTLAGNQPQHF.